These 31 T cell receptor beta chains were all obtained from the same sample, sequenced in a study of shared clonotypes between healthy human individuals. Produced via immunoSEQ multiplex PCR; TCRdb's table is partial and in-frame only. This table has hundreds of thousands of clones, less than 80% appearing once. The sequenced sample consisted of memory CD4+ T cells sorted from blood. Noted subset: CD45RA-negative fraction. These receptors originate from a woman aged 25-40 years in good health.

For this clone: Different DNA sequences within this sample yield the same CDR3. The V and J genes are TRBV28 and TRBJ2-7; either TRBD1 or TRBD2 may supply D (5 bases each). V was shortened by 6 bases and J by 0 bases, with 9 bases between the two germline ends. CDR1 and CDR2 (germline): MDHEN, SYDVKM. This CDR3 region has 13 residues. DNA of the CDR3: TGTGCCAGCAGATCAGGGAGCTCCTACGAGCAGTACTTC. It specifies CASRSGSSYEQYF.

Concerning this clone: Other nucleotide sequences from this sample produce the same CDR3. J is TRBJ1-1 and V is TRBV18, with D perhaps matching TRBD1 (6 bases). The CDR3 is made up of 13 amino acids. Trimming removed 4 bases at V and 1 base at J, with 7 bases between. From germline, CDR1 is KGHSH and CDR2 LQKENI. In DNA form, the CDR3 reads TGTGCCAGCTCACAGGGACAGAACACTGAAGCTTTCTTT. The encoded protein is CASSQGQNTEAFF.

This clone appeared once. CDR3 coding DNA: TGCGCCAGCAGCCAAGGATCGGGACAGGGGGCGCGCGAGCAGTACTTC. This encodes CASSQGSGQGAREQYF. This chain joins TRBV4-1 and TRBJ2-7; 12 bases align to TRBD1. The germline V gene has CDR1 MGHRA and CDR2 YSYEKL. After removal of 1 base from V and 6 bases from J, the junction contained 7 bases not matched to a gene. This CDR3 is 16 amino acids long.

With regard to this clone: At one of its ends the junction is not consistent with the germline gene, which may arise from a read error. The chain joins TRBV7-9 to TRBJ2-3; 9 positions match TRBD1. Germline lookup yields CDR1 SEHNR and CDR2 FQNEAQ (reference sequence). The length of the CDR3 is 15 residues. The DNA of the CDR3 is TGTGCCAGCAGTTTAGGGGACAGGGAAGGGGCTACGCAGTATTTT. Protein sequence: CASSLGDREGATQYF.

V and J are TRBV6-4 and TRBJ1-2; no clear D gene. The V and J ends lost 6 bases and 5 bases respectively, with 13 bases between them. The length of the CDR3 is 13 residues. The germline V gene has CDR1 MRHNA and CDR2 SNTAGT. In nucleotides, the CDR3 is TGTGCCAGCAGCGGTACCCGGCGTTATGGCTACACCTTC. Protein sequence: CASSGTRRYGYTF.

The DNA for the CDR3 is TGTGCCAGCAGCGGGATTGCTAGCGGGTCGAACACCGGGGAGCTGTTTTTT. It specifies CASSGIASGSNTGELFF. The chain uses TRBV25-1 and TRBJ2-2; 8 bases agree with TRBD2. The germline gives CDR1 MGHDK, CDR2 SYGVNS. Trimming at V came to 6 bases and at J to 0 bases, leaving 9 bases not matched to a gene. The CDR3 is 17 residues long. The whole variable domain, remainder taken from reference TRBV25-1 and TRBJ2-2, is EADIYQTPRYLVIGTGKKITLECSQTMGHDKMYWYQQDPGMELHLIHYSYGVNSTEKGDLSSESTVSRIRTEHFPLTLESARPSHTSQYLCASSGIASGSNTGELFFGEGSRLTVL.

CDR3 protein: CATSRQRNGYTF. DNA for the CDR3: TGTGCCACCAGCAGACAACGAAATGGCTACACCTTC. The chain couples TRBV15 to TRBJ1-2, with D unresolved. V shed 2 bases and J shed 6 bases, with 7 bases lying between them. The CDR3 runs to 12 residues. CDR1 and CDR2 (germline): LNHNV, YYDKDF (reference sequence).

V is TRBV6-5 and J is TRBJ1-1, with 11 nucleotides matching TRBD1. The CDR3 covers 14 residues. The V gene's germline CDR1 is MNHEY and CDR2 SVGAGI. V was pared by 7 bases and J by 5 bases, with 6 bases of the junction left unmatched. This chain's CDR3 is CASTLGTGGTEAFF. CDR3 bases: TGTGCCAGCACCCTAGGGACAGGGGGGACTGAAGCTTTCTTT.

The table lists this clone with a count of one. The V call is TRBV29-1, the J call TRBJ2-7; 7 bases match TRBD2. Germline V gene sequence: CDR1 SQVTM, CDR2 ANQGSEA. The CDR3 contains 15 residues. V lost 2 bases, J lost 1 base, and 8 bases stayed unmatched. The CDR3 sequence is CSVEIPSGGSYEQYF. In DNA, the CDR3 is TGCAGCGTTGAAATTCCTAGCGGTGGTTCCTACGAGCAGTACTTC.

The genes are TRBV5-1 and TRBJ2-7; D gene ambiguous. Germline V gives CDR1 SGHRS, CDR2 YFSETQ. The CDR3 has 16 residues. V lost 0 bases and J 0 bases, leaving 13 bases between the germline ends. The CDR3 sequence is CASSLGLGADSYEQYF. The CDR3 DNA reads TGCGCCAGCAGCTTGGGTCTGGGCGCCGACTCCTACGAGCAGTACTTC. Full variable domain (rest looked up from reference TRBV5-1 and TRBJ2-7): KAGVTQTPRYLIKTRGQQVTLSCSPISGHRSVSWYQQTPGQGLQFLFEYFSETQRNKGNFPGRFSGRQFSNSRSEMNVSTLELGDSALYLCASSLGLGADSYEQYFGPGTRLTVT.

This clone was detected once. CDR3 sequence (DNA): TGTGCCAGCAGCAGGAGACCACAGGGAAGGGTGAACACTGAAGCTTTCTTT. Translation: CASSRRPQGRVNTEAFF. The rearrangement uses TRBV5-4 and TRBJ1-1, with D perhaps matching TRBD1 (6 bases). Per the germline V gene, CDR1 is SGHNT and CDR2 is YYREEE (reference sequence). Trimming pared 4 bases from V and 0 bases from J, leaving 19 bases between. This CDR3 region has 17 residues.

About this clone itself: The same CDR3 can be traced to other DNA sequences in this sample. The rearrangement links TRBV29-1 to TRBJ2-3; weak D call: TRBD2 (6 bases). The CDR3 has 13 amino acids. The V gene's germline CDR1 is SQVTM and CDR2 ANQGSEA. V was shortened by 4 bases and J by 3 bases, with 11 bases between the two germline ends. The CDR3 spells CSVVGGATDTQYF. Here the CDR3 DNA reads TGCAGCGTTGTCGGCGGGGCGACAGATACGCAGTATTTT.

V is TRBV4-1 and J is TRBJ2-7, with TRBD2 matching 13 bases. Germline V lookup: CDR1 MGHRA, CDR2 YSYEKL. V lost 2 bases, J lost 0 bases, and 7 bases stayed unmatched. The CDR3 spans 18 residues. The DNA of the CDR3 is TGCGCCAGCAGCCAACCAGCCGGGACTAGCGGGACCTCCTACGAGCAGTACTTC. Protein product: CASSQPAGTSGTSYEQYF.

This sequence joins TRBV4-1 and TRBJ2-3; 16 positions match TRBD2. CDR1 MGHRA and CDR2 YSYEKL come from the germline V gene. Trimming took 0 bases from V and 4 from J; bases not matched to a gene: 13. The length of the CDR3 is 21 residues. DNA of the CDR3: TGCGCCAGCAGCCAAGATGTCCCGGGACTAGCGGGAGGGCTGTCAGCAGATACGCAGTATTTT. Protein: CASSQDVPGLAGGLSADTQYF.

This clone occurred once. The V call is TRBV28, the J call TRBJ2-7; 9 bases map to TRBD2. The V segment lost 4 bases and the J segment 3 bases; nucleotides outside the gene matches: 10. In germline, CDR1 is MDHEN, CDR2 SYDVKM. CDR3 size: 16 residues. CDR3 protein: CASSSVSGSIFYEQYF. The CDR3 DNA reads TGTGCCAGCAGTTCAGTTAGCGGGAGTATTTTCTACGAGCAGTACTTC.

The chain is built from TRBV7-9 and TRBJ1-1; 7 bases are a match to TRBD1. Germline CDR1 SEHNR, CDR2 FQNEAQ (reference sequence). V shed 5 bases, J shed 3 bases, and the junction held 9 bases outside the gene matches. The CDR3 runs to 15 residues. The CDR3 DNA follows: TGTGCCAGCAGCAAGTACAGGGGTTTGGACACTGAAGCTTTCTTT. Translated, it gives CASSKYRGLDTEAFF.

Only a few counts were recorded for this clone. CDR3 residues: CASSQDTRAGTGELFF. CDR3 DNA sequence: TGCGCCAGCAGCCAAGATACAAGAGCGGGCACCGGGGAGCTGTTTTTT. V and J are TRBV4-1 and TRBJ2-2; D is possibly TRBD2 (6 bases). V dropped 0 bases and J dropped 4 bases, with 12 bases sitting between them. The CDR3 has 16 amino acids. CDR1 and CDR2 (germline): MGHRA, YSYEKL.

This chain joins TRBV14 and TRBJ2-7; 11 nucleotides align to TRBD2. CDR1 and CDR2 from the germline V gene are SGHDN and FVKESK. This CDR3 is 17 amino acids long. The V gene end was trimmed by 4 bases and the J gene end by 3 bases; junction bases not matched to a gene: 11. CDR3 protein: CASSPPRLAGGNYEQYF. The CDR3 bases are TGTGCCAGCAGCCCCCCCCGGCTAGCGGGAGGCAACTACGAGCAGTACTTC.

J is TRBJ1-1 and V is TRBV7-9, with D uncertain. The CDR3 consists of 12 residues. The germline V and J ends were trimmed by 1 base and 6 bases, with 6 bases remaining between them. From germline, CDR1 is SEHNR and CDR2 FQNEAQ (reference sequence). The CDR3 reads CASSLGFPEAFF. CDR3 coding DNA: TGTGCCAGCAGCTTAGGATTCCCTGAAGCTTTCTTT.

Comments on this clone: In the same sample, other DNA sequences code for this CDR3. This chain links TRBV11-1 with TRBJ2-3; D unresolved. The CDR3 spans 11 residues. V was pared by 1 base and J by 6 bases, with 2 bases between. Germline V gene data show CDR1 as SGHAT and CDR2 as FQDESV (reference sequence). The CDR3 nucleotides are TGTGCCAGCAGCTTAGAGGATACGCAGTATTTT. Amino acid sequence: CASSLEDTQYF.

The J gene is TRBJ2-3, the V gene TRBV5-1, with TRBD1 matching 8 bases. CDR1 is SGHRS and CDR2 is YFSETQ in the germline V gene. The CDR3 runs to 14 residues. V shed 5 bases, J shed 3 bases, and the junction held 5 bases outside the gene matches. CDR3 in amino acids: CASRLGQGTDTQYF. The CDR3 nucleotides read TGCGCCAGCAGATTAGGACAGGGAACAGATACGCAGTATTTT.

V and J are TRBV10-2 and TRBJ1-2, with no clear D. CDR1 and CDR2 (germline): WSHSY, SAAADI. Trimming shortened V by 0 bases and J by 6 bases, and 8 bases separated the two germline ends. This CDR3 is 13 amino acids long. The CDR3 DNA follows: TGCGCCAGCAGTGAGTCTCACGTGGATGGCTACACCTTC. It is translated as CASSESHVDGYTF.

The gene calls are TRBV7-2 and TRBJ1-1, with no clear D. Per germline, CDR1 SGHTA and CDR2 FQGNSA. This CDR3 spans 12 amino acids. The ends were cut back, 5 bases at V and 5 bases at J, with 9 bases in the middle. In DNA form, the CDR3 reads TGTGCCAGCAGCCCACGGGCGACTGAAGCTTTCTTT. This encodes CASSPRATEAFF.

Comments on this clone: Other DNA sequences from this sample encode an identical CDR3 as well. V is TRBV7-2 and J is TRBJ2-2; a weak D match, TRBD2 (6 bases). V lost 5 bases, J lost 1 base, and 14 bases lay in between. This CDR3 is 16 amino acids long. In germline, CDR1 is SGHTA, CDR2 FQGNSA. The CDR3 coding sequence is TGTGCCAGCAGCCCAGGAGGGCAGGGGAACACCGGGGAGCTGTTTTTT. This sequence encodes CASSPGGQGNTGELFF.

The V call is TRBV7-9, the J call TRBJ1-4; 9 bases line up with TRBD1. The length of the CDR3 is 14 residues. Germline CDR1 and CDR2: SEHNR and FQNEAQ (reference sequence). Trimming at V came to 3 bases and at J to 8 bases, leaving 4 bases not matched to a gene. CDR3 residues: CASSFGQGKEKLFF. CDR3 DNA sequence: TGTGCCAGCAGCTTCGGACAGGGGAAGGAAAAACTGTTTTTT.

The V and J genes are TRBV2 and TRBJ2-2; D might be TRBD2 (6 bases). The CDR3 is 16 amino acids. Trimming stripped 6 bases from V and 3 bases from J, with 17 bases between. CDR1 and CDR2 from the germline V gene are SNHLY and FYNNEI. As DNA, the CDR3 is TGTGCCAGCAGGAGGGGACTTTTGACAGACACCGGGGAGCTGTTTTTT. Translating it yields CASRRGLLTDTGELFF. Looking up the rest from reference TRBV2 and TRBJ2-2 gives the full variable domain: EPEVTQTPSHQVTQMGQEVILRCVPISNHLYFYWYRQILGQKVEFLVSFYNNEISEKSEIFDDQFSVERPDGSNFTLKIRSTKLEDSAMYFCASRRGLLTDTGELFFGEGSRLTVL.

Only one count was recorded for this clone. The chain uses TRBV5-1 and TRBJ2-2; 7 bases fit TRBD1. The CDR3 is made up of 15 amino acids. V lost 4 bases to trimming and J lost 0 bases; unmatched junction nucleotides: 3. From germline, CDR1 is SGHRS and CDR2 YFSETQ. CDR3 in DNA: TGCGCCAGCAGCAGGGACAGCGCGAACACCGGGGAGCTGTTTTTT. Residues: CASSRDSANTGELFF.

This clone appeared a single time. The rearrangement links TRBV18 to TRBJ1-2, with 8 bases identical to TRBD1. V was clipped by 2 bases and J by 6 bases; unmatched bases: 8. CDR3 length: 15 residues. Germline-derived CDR1 and CDR2 are KGHSH and LQKENI. CDR3 in amino acids: CASSPSGGRTDGYTF. In DNA form, the CDR3 reads TGTGCCAGCTCACCATCAGGGGGCCGTACAGATGGCTACACCTTC.

This clone has just a few counts. The chain couples TRBV28 to TRBJ2-1, with 8 bases fitting TRBD2. The CDR3 sequence is 14 residues long. Unmatched junction bases numbered 3, after V lost 8 bases and J lost 0 bases. Germline values: CDR1 MDHEN, CDR2 SYDVKM. The chain's CDR3 is CASVSGSSYNEQFF. CDR3 bases: TGTGCCAGCGTAAGCGGGAGCTCCTACAATGAGCAGTTCTTC. The full variable domain, completed using reference TRBV28 and TRBJ2-1, is DVKVTQSSRYLVKRTGEKVFLECVQDMDHENMFWYRQDPGLGLRLIYFSYDVKMKEKGDIPEGYSVSREKKERFSLILESASTNQTSMYLCASVSGSSYNEQFFGPGTRLTVL.

The chain is built from TRBV14 and TRBJ2-3; D call uncertain. Germline CDR1 and CDR2: SGHDN and FVKESK. This CDR3 region has 16 residues. Trimming removed 0 bases from V and 6 bases from J, with 16 bases in between. In DNA, the CDR3 is TGTGCCAGCAGCCAAGATCTGGGCCTATACGCTGATACGCAGTATTTT. The encoded protein is CASSQDLGLYADTQYF.

V and J are TRBV5-4 and TRBJ2-6; no clear D. Germline V gene data show CDR1 as SGHNT and CDR2 as YYREEE (reference sequence). Deletions cut 0 bases from V and 0 bases from J, with 10 bases between. The CDR3 covers 17 residues. CDR3 DNA: TGTGCCAGCAGCTTGGGAACCTCTTTCTCTGGGGCCAACGTCCTGACTTTC. It codes for CASSLGTSFSGANVLTF.